A selection of T cell receptor beta chains follows, all from one sample in a study of T-cell memory formation after mild COVID-19. TCRdb reanalysed the 5' RACE reads using MiXCR and keeps one entry per CDR3 protein. The sample holds a few hundred thousand distinct CDR3 sequences; approximately 15% are singletons and the top ten take around 22%. The sequenced sample was PBMCs or a T cell subset sorted from them (not recorded which). All receptors derive from a man aged 18 to 30 who had mild COVID-19 (a few samples of this study predate the infection). Cell type and time point are not known. The conserved cysteine and the conserved F or W are not part of the CDR3 here. Rows may omit the clone size; those that give it use once, few, many or a size class.

ASSYSRTGGLRTEAF - TRBV6-5 15 TRBJ1-1
ASSEGGMMNTGELF few TRBV2 14 TRBJ2-2
ASSRHRDRGAGELF - TRBV4-3 14 TRBJ2-2
ASSPSGTALSGELF few TRBV7-2 14 TRBJ2-2
ASSVVGGGYNEQF - TRBV6-1 13 TRBJ2-1
ASSRTTSGETQY many TRBV2 12 TRBJ2-5
ASSVGDVPQETQY few TRBV9 13 TRBJ2-5
SANKRGGTKETQY few TRBV20-1 13 TRBJ2-5
SARVRGVIHGNQPQH - TRBV20-1 15 TRBJ1-5
ASSQETGAHIQY many TRBV4-3 12 TRBJ2-4
ASSFDRIGDTEAF - TRBV7-9 13 TRBJ1-1
ASSANRQPEAF few TRBV12-3/TRBV12-4 11 TRBJ1-1
ASSLWDNYEQY - TRBV7-2 11 TRBJ2-7
ASSLFTEAF many TRBV11-2 9 TRBJ1-1
ASTEGARHEKLF once TRBV28 12 TRBJ1-4
ASSLLSFQGNGYT - TRBV7-9 13 TRBJ1-2
ASSPRPSGNTIY few TRBV7-6 12 TRBJ1-3
ASSTRRAGGRLGTDTQY few TRBV7-2 17 TRBJ2-3
ASSHAGVAKNIQY - TRBV3-1 13 TRBJ2-4
ASSQDRRSRYGYT few TRBV4-3 13 TRBJ1-2
ASSFEQGASSYEQY - TRBV7-9 14 TRBJ2-7
ASSGTGFGSGELF few TRBV11-3 13 TRBJ2-2
ASSHAGTGAETQY few TRBV6-5 13 TRBJ2-5
ASSLSTGKYQETQY many TRBV11-2 14 TRBJ2-5
ASSPASGDYNEQF - TRBV12-3/TRBV12-4 13 TRBJ2-1
ASSLGDGPYEQY - TRBV5-1 12 TRBJ2-7
ASSQEAQRGLGTDTQY few TRBV4-3 16 TRBJ2-3
ASSRAGQGNSPLH few TRBV6-5 13 TRBJ1-6
ASSQLTSYNEQF - TRBV14 12 TRBJ2-1
ASSYRGGNSPLH few TRBV7-2 12 TRBJ1-6
ASSAAIQETQY - TRBV2 11 TRBJ2-5
ASSQRWFANTGELF - TRBV11-2 14 TRBJ2-2
ASSLVMGAGDF few TRBV5-5 11 TRBJ1-1
ASASRNYGYT - TRBV2 10 TRBJ1-2
ASSYSREETQY few TRBV6-2/TRBV6-3 11 TRBJ2-5
ATRGVGQGFQDGYT few TRBV7-9 14 TRBJ1-2
ASSSYGTGNYNEQF - TRBV13 14 TRBJ2-1
ASSPTGEPQH many TRBV7-9 10 TRBJ1-5
ASSTFLSMNTEAF few TRBV6-2/TRBV6-3 13 TRBJ1-1
ASSPPAHNTGELL - TRBV18 13 TRBJ2-2